The clone carrying this T cell receptor (beta chain) was counted many times. For the second PCR, which ran for about 7 to 11 cycles, a sample-barcoded 5' primer and a J-beta primer mix were used. MiXCR, run by TCRdb on the 5' RACE reads, gives a single entry per CDR3 protein. The repertoire includes approximately 800,000 distinct CDR3 sequences, 35% to 50% of them detected once, and 15% to 20% sits in the top ten. The sample comes from a study of blood T cells in healthy people across ages. The CDR3 is made up of 13 amino acids. CDR1 and CDR2 from the germline V gene are DFQATT and SNEGSKA (reference sequence). The V gene end was trimmed by 8 bases and the J gene end by 0 bases; junction bases not matched to a gene: 4.

This chain joins TRBV20-1 and TRBJ2-1; TRBD2 agrees at 7 bases. Material: blood. The clonotype was recovered from a man older than 75 in good health. CDR3 region: CSSLALSYNEQFF. The CDR3 DNA reads TGCAGTTCACTAGCGCTCTCCTACAATGAGCAGTTCTTC.